Sequencing of this T cell receptor (beta chain) was carried out in a study of blood T cell repertoires in COVID-19. Background on the study: Sites across the United States, Italy and Spain contributed samples from acute and convalescent COVID-19.

V trimming: 1 base; J trimming: 2 bases; junction bases outside the gene matches: 4. Germline lookup yields CDR1 SGHTA and CDR2 FQGNSA. The CDR3 loop spans 15 amino acids. In the original processing: Amplified reference gene primers provided the basis for estimating nucleated cell counts. Some clones are missing from TCRdb's copy, which holds only in-frame ones; the method was immunoSEQ multiplex PCR. V and J calls and clone size come straight from that table; D and trimming were deduced from the DNA. Among about 86,000 clones listed, around 85% were seen once. This chain uses TRBV7-2 with TRBJ1-2; TRBD1 aligns across 7 bases. This clonotype was sampled from a middle-aged man with acute or convalescent COVID-19. Sequenced input: peripheral blood. CDR3 coding DNA: TGTGCCAGCAGCTTAGACCCGGGACAGAACTATGGCTACACCTTC. This encodes CASSLDPGQNYGYTF.